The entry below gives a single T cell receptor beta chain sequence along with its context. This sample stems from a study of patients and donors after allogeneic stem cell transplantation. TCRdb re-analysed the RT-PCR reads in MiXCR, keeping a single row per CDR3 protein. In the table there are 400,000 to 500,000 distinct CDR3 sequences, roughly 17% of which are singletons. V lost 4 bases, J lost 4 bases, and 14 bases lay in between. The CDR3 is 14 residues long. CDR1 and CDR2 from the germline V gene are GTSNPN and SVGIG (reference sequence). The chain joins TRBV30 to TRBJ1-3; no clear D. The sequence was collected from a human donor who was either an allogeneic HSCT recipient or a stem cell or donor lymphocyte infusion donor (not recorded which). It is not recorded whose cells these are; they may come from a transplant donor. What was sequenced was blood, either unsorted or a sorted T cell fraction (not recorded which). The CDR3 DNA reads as TGTGCCTGGAATGAAGGACGTAGGGGAAACACCATATATTTT. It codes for CAWNEGRRGNTIYF.